This entry lists 24 T cell receptor beta chains sequenced from one sample in a study of cytomegalovirus exposure and HLA in healthy donors. The method was immunoSEQ multiplex PCR; TCRdb's version includes in-frame clones alone and lacks a portion of them. In the table there are fewer than 85,000 clones, 90% to 95% of which are singletons. Sequencing used PBMCs. Receptors originate from a woman aged 18-29 years in good health and CMV-seronegative.

This sequence joins TRBV6-5 and TRBJ2-1; 7 nucleotides align to TRBD2. The CDR3 totals 15 residues. Per germline, CDR1 MNHEY and CDR2 SVGAGI. The V gene end was trimmed by 4 bases and the J gene end by 2 bases; junction bases not matched to a gene: 5. In DNA form, the CDR3 reads TGTGCCAGCAGTTCGCGGGGGTTAACCTACAATGAGCAGTTCTTC. It yields the protein CASSSRGLTYNEQFF.

In nucleotides, the CDR3 is TGTGCCAGCAGCCCCGGACAGGGGGCAAATTTGGGAAACACTGAAGCTTTCTTT. It is translated as CASSPGQGANLGNTEAFF. This chain uses TRBV7-3 with TRBJ1-1, with 11 bases lining up with TRBD1. V was clipped by 5 bases and J by 2 bases; unmatched bases: 13. There are 18 residues in the CDR3. In germline, CDR1 is SGHTA, CDR2 FQGTGA.

V gene TRBV19 combines with J gene TRBJ2-2; D is possibly TRBD2 (7 bases). Germline CDR1 is LNHDA and CDR2 is SQIVND (reference sequence). The germline V and J ends were trimmed by 4 bases and 4 bases, with 16 bases remaining between them. The CDR3 spans 16 residues. This CDR3 is CASSTPGGASTGELFF. The CDR3 DNA reads TGTGCCAGTAGTACCCCTGGGGGGGCTTCCACCGGGGAGCTGTTTTTT.

The rearrangement uses TRBV5-1 and TRBJ1-2, with D possibly being TRBD1 (5 bases). The CDR3 covers 16 residues. V was shortened by 3 bases and J by 2 bases, with 17 bases between the two germline ends. Germline CDR1 is SGHRS and CDR2 is YFSETQ. CDR3 protein: CASSSSHDRVNYGYTF. CDR3 DNA sequence: TGCGCCAGCAGCTCCTCCCACGACAGAGTAAACTATGGCTACACCTTC.

V usage is TRBV6-5 and J usage is TRBJ1-2; 8 bases agree with TRBD1. This CDR3 is 14 amino acids long. The germline CDR1 and CDR2 sequences are MNHEY and SVGAGI. With 4 bases clipped from V and 4 bases from J, the junction kept 5 bases outside the gene matches. CDR3 sequence: CASSWRTGSYGYTF. In DNA form, the CDR3 reads TGTGCCAGCAGTTGGAGGACAGGGAGCTATGGCTACACCTTC.

The chain employs TRBV15 and TRBJ1-6; 7 bases align to TRBD1. After removal of 2 bases from V and 7 bases from J, the junction contained 5 bases not matched to a gene. CDR3 length: 15 amino acids. Per the germline V gene, CDR1 is LNHNV and CDR2 is YYDKDF (reference sequence). CDR3 protein: CATSRIQGLNSPLHF. As DNA, the CDR3 is TGTGCCACCAGCAGAATACAGGGGCTAAATTCACCCCTCCACTTT.

This chain connects TRBV28 to TRBJ1-5; 8 bases align to TRBD1. Trimming took 5 bases from V and 0 from J; bases not matched to a gene: 6. Germline-derived CDR1 and CDR2 are MDHEN and SYDVKM. This CDR3 is 16 amino acids long. In DNA form, the CDR3 reads TGTGCCAGCAGTCCAAGACAGGGGTTTAGCAATCAGCCCCAGCATTTT. Its protein product is CASSPRQGFSNQPQHF.

The chain links TRBV19 to TRBJ1-2, with 7 positions matching TRBD1. The CDR3 sequence is 11 residues long. The V gene's germline CDR1 is LNHDA and CDR2 SQIVND (reference sequence). The junction had 1 base not matched to a gene; V was cut back by 9 bases and J by 3 bases. For the CDR3, the DNA is TGTGCCAGCGGACAGGACTATGGCTACACCTTC. Residues: CASGQDYGYTF.

The count of this clone is one. The CDR3 loop is CAWATRSNQPQHF. The DNA for the CDR3 is TGTGCCTGGGCAACACGAAGCAATCAGCCCCAGCATTTT. V and J are TRBV30 and TRBJ1-5; no definite D call. CDR3 length: 13 residues. Germline V lookup: CDR1 GTSNPN, CDR2 SVGIG (reference sequence). V lost 5 bases and J lost 1, with 9 bases in between.

CDR3 region: CASSFGAGLSRVSEQYF. In DNA form, the CDR3 reads TGTGCCAGCAGTTTTGGGGCAGGCCTGTCAAGAGTCTCCGAGCAGTACTTC. The chain is built from TRBV27 and TRBJ2-7; the D gene is possibly TRBD1 (5 bases). Between the trimmed V and J ends, which lost 3 bases and 6 bases, there was a span of 24 bases. The CDR3 sequence is 17 residues long. Germline CDR1 reads MNHEY; CDR2 reads SMNVEV (reference sequence).

The count of this clone is one. The CDR3: CASSRAGATNEKLFF. The CDR3 region has the DNA TGTGCCAGCAGCCGCGCAGGGGCAACTAATGAAAAACTGTTTTTT. The rearrangement links TRBV16 to TRBJ1-4, with D tentatively TRBD1 (6 bases). Trimming took off 4 bases at V and 0 bases at J, with 9 bases between the two ends. CDR1 and CDR2 (germline): KGHSY, FQNENV. The CDR3 sequence is 15 residues long.

This chain joins TRBV5-8 and TRBJ2-7; weak D call: TRBD1 (6 bases). CDR1 and CDR2 from the germline V gene are SGHTS and YDEGEE. This CDR3 has 12 amino acids. Trimming removed 3 bases at V and 6 bases at J, with 10 bases between. The CDR3 sequence is CASSYSGVEQYF. The CDR3 coding sequence is TGTGCCAGCAGCTACTCAGGGGTCGAGCAGTACTTC.

This rearrangement joins TRBV5-1 to TRBJ1-6, with 8 bases matching TRBD1. This CDR3 has 16 residues. The J segment lost 10 bases and the V segment lost 7 bases, leaving 16 bases of the junction unmatched. The germline V gene has CDR1 SGHRS and CDR2 YFSETQ. CDR3 protein: CASSRVGAGGSSPLHF. The CDR3 coding sequence is TGCGCCAGCTCACGAGTCGGGGCAGGGGGCAGCTCACCCCTCCACTTT.

V and J are TRBV6-4 and TRBJ2-1, with 11 bases matching TRBD1. The V gene's germline CDR1 is MRHNA and CDR2 SNTAGT. V dropped 2 bases and J dropped 6; count of bases not matched to a gene: 0. The CDR3 spans 14 residues. The CDR3 loop reads CASSDGTGGNEQFF. The CDR3 region has the DNA TGTGCCAGCAGTGACGGGACAGGGGGCAATGAGCAGTTCTTC.

The chain employs TRBV5-1 and TRBJ2-5; the match to TRBD1 covers 8 bases. Germline assignment: CDR1 SGHRS and CDR2 YFSETQ. V shed 4 bases and J 2 bases; nucleotides not matched to a gene: 10. The CDR3 is 16 residues long. CDR3 residues: CASSPGTGLIQETQYF. The CDR3 DNA is TGCGCCAGCAGCCCGGGGACAGGCTTAATTCAAGAGACCCAGTACTTC.

This clone was seen a single time. The CDR3 spells CASSQPSGQNTGELFF. CDR3 coding DNA: TGCGCCAGCAGCCAACCCTCGGGACAGAACACCGGGGAGCTGTTTTTT. The chain recombines TRBV5-1 with TRBJ2-2; TRBD1 is a possible D gene (6 bases). The germline V gene has CDR1 SGHRS and CDR2 YFSETQ. This CDR3 is built from 16 residues. Trimming removed 4 bases at V and 1 base at J, with 14 bases between.

This chain connects TRBV2 to TRBJ2-7; TRBD1 matches at 10 bases. The CDR3 has 14 amino acids. The trim removed 4 bases at V and 2 bases at J, leaving 2 bases unmatched. CDR1 is SNHLY and CDR2 is FYNNEI in the germline V gene. The CDR3 DNA follows: TGTGCCAGCAGTGGGGGACAGGGGACCTACGAGCAGTACTTC. This encodes CASSGGQGTYEQYF.

The V gene is TRBV7-3, the J gene TRBJ2-2; 9 positions agree with TRBD1. Trimming cost V 7 bases and J 2 bases; bases outside gene matches: 8. Germline CDR1 is SGHTA and CDR2 is FQGTGA. The CDR3 length is 16 residues. Here the CDR3 DNA reads TGTGCCAGCACCCCTGGGGGACAGGGTAACACCGGGGAGCTGTTTTTT. Translating gives CASTPGGQGNTGELFF.

The chain links TRBV5-4 to TRBJ2-5; D possibly corresponds to TRBD2 (6 bases). The germline V gene encodes CDR1 SGHNT and CDR2 YYREEE (reference sequence). Between the trimmed V and J ends, which lost 4 bases and 4 bases, there was a span of 20 bases. The CDR3 is 16 amino acids. The CDR3 reads CASSPAGLPERETQYF. CDR3 in DNA: TGTGCCAGCAGCCCCGCGGGACTCCCGGAGCGAGAGACCCAGTACTTC.

The chain carries TRBV28 and TRBJ1-2, with D perhaps TRBD1 (6 bases). Trimming cost V 5 bases and J 4 bases, with 14 bases left between them. CDR3 size: 14 residues. Per the germline V gene, CDR1 is MDHEN and CDR2 is SYDVKM. DNA of the CDR3: TGTGCCAGCAGTACCCCAGGGGAACCCTATGGCTACACCTTC. It translates to CASSTPGEPYGYTF.

The rearrangement joins TRBV21-1 to TRBJ2-7; the listed D gene, TRBD1, was not tested against the DNA. TRBV21-1 is flagged as a pseudogene. The CDR3 extends over 14 amino acids. CDR3 region: CASSKNRGTYEQYF. The DNA for the CDR3 is TGTGCCAGCAGCAAGAACAGGGGAACCTACGAGCAGTACTTC.

This clone was picked up one time. This chain links TRBV28 with TRBJ2-1; 10 positions agree with TRBD1. The CDR3 covers 15 residues. The V gene end was trimmed by 5 bases and the J gene end by 0 bases; junction bases not matched to a gene: 1. CDR1 and CDR2 (germline): MDHEN, SYDVKM. DNA for the CDR3: TGTGCCAGCAGTAGGACAGGGGGCTCCTACAATGAGCAGTTCTTC. It encodes CASSRTGGSYNEQFF. Drawing the rest from reference TRBV28 and TRBJ2-1, the complete variable domain is DVKVTQSSRYLVKRTGEKVFLECVQDMDHENMFWYRQDPGLGLRLIYFSYDVKMKEKGDIPEGYSVSREKKERFSLILESASTNQTSMYLCASSRTGGSYNEQFFGPGTRLTVL.

This chain connects TRBV4-3 to TRBJ1-2; perhaps TRBD1 as D (6 bases). The V end was cut by 1 base, the J end by 2 bases, with 14 bases between. The CDR3 consists of 16 residues. Germline lookup yields CDR1 LGHNA and CDR2 YSLEER. This CDR3 is CASSQVFGQWNYGYTF. The CDR3 region has the DNA TGCGCCAGCAGCCAAGTTTTTGGACAGTGGAACTATGGCTACACCTTC.

The CDR3 region has the DNA TGTGCCAGCAGCCCGCGATGGGGGGGGCGGAACACTGAAGCTTTCTTT. Amino acid sequence: CASSPRWGGRNTEAFF. The chain has TRBV7-9 and TRBJ1-1; D is perhaps TRBD1 (6 bases). Trimming took off 5 bases at V and 1 base at J, with 17 bases between the two ends. This CDR3 region has 16 residues. Germline lookup yields CDR1 SEHNR and CDR2 FQNEAQ (reference sequence).